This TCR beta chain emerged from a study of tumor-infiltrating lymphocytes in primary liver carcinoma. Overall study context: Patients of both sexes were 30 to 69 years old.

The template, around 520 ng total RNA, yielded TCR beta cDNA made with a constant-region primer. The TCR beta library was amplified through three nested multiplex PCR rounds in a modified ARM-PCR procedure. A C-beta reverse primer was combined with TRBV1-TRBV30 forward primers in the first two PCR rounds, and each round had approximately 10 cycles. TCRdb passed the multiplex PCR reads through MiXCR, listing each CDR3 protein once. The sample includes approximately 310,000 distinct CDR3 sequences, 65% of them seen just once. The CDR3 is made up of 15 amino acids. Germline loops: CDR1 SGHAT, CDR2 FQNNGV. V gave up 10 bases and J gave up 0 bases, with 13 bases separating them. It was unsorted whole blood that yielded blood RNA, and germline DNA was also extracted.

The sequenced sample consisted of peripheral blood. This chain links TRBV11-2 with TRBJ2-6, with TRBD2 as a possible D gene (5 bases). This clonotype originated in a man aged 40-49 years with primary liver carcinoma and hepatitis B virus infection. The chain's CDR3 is CATQRPLSGANVLTF. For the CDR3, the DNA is TGTGCCACACAGCGGCCGCTCTCTGGGGCCAACGTCCTGACTTTC.